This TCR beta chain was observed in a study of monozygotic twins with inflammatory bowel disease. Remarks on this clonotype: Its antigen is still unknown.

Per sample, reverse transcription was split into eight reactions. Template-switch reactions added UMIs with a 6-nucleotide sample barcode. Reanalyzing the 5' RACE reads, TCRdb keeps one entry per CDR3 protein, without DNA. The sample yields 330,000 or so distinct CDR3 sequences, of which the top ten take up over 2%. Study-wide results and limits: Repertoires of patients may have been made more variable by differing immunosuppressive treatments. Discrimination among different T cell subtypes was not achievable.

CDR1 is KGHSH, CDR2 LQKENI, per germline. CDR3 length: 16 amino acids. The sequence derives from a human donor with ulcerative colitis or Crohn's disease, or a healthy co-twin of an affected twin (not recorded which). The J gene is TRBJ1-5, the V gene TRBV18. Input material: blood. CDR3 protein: CASSRKTVQLNQPQHF.